The following is a T cell receptor (beta chain) sequence with its context. The CDR3 consists of 15 residues. Germline V lookup: CDR1 SGHTA, CDR2 FQGNSA. V was cut by 2 bases and J by 1 base, with 12 bases left in between. Data came from immunoSEQ multiplex PCR; TCRdb stores just in-frame clones and leaves some out. This sample has about 43,000 clones, with roughly 94% found just once. This specimen comes from a study of control samples from healthy donors and cancer patients. The chain carries TRBV7-2 and TRBJ2-7; perhaps TRBD2 as D (6 bases). This clonotype was obtained from a man aged 55 to 70 in good health. The source material was blood. CDR3 coding DNA: TGTGCCAGCAGCTTACAAGGGACTGCTTCCTACGAGCAGTACTTC. This sequence encodes CASSLQGTASYEQYF.